The 18 T cell receptor beta chains presented below share a single source sample, sequenced in a study of T cell repertoires in cytomegalovirus infection. These receptors have no known antigen. TCRdb used MiXCR to reprocess the reads, holding one entry per CDR3 protein. Here the sample spans about 830,000 distinct CDR3 sequences, about 31% being singletons. The sample here was cultured CD8+ T cells from PBMCs, taken from culture after CMV antigen stimulation. Receptors originate from a human donor in good health (CMV status not recorded). Some clones in this sample may be carry-over from other donors' samples.

V gene TRBV6-5 combines with J gene TRBJ1-2; 7 bases are shared with TRBD1. The CDR3 loop spans 15 amino acids. Trimming removed 4 bases from V and 2 bases from J; junction bases left unmatched: 7. Germline V gene sequence: CDR1 MNHEY, CDR2 SVGAGI. The CDR3 nucleotides read TGTGCCAGCAGTTTCCAGGGACAGCTCAACTATGGCTACACCTTC. Protein sequence: CASSFQGQLNYGYTF.

This chain links TRBV14 with TRBJ2-6; possible D gene TRBD1, 6 bases. Germline CDR1 and CDR2: SGHDN and FVKESK. CDR3 size: 16 residues. With 0 bases removed from V and 5 bases from J, the gap between germline ends came to 11 bases. In DNA form, the CDR3 reads TGTGCCAGCAGCCAAGATCCCAGGGGTTGGGCCAACGTCCTGACTTTC. Translated, it gives CASSQDPRGWANVLTF. Full variable domain (rest looked up from reference TRBV14 and TRBJ2-6): EAGVTQFPSHSVIEKGQTVTLRCDPISGHDNLYWYRRVMGKEIKFLLHFVKESKQDESGMPNNRFLAERTGGTYSTLKVQPAELEDSGVYFCASSQDPRGWANVLTFGAGSRLTVL.

J is TRBJ1-4 and V is TRBV2; D is uncertain. The germline V gene encodes CDR1 SNHLY and CDR2 FYNNEI. This CDR3 spans 15 amino acids. The germline V and J ends were trimmed by 7 bases and 0 bases, with 12 bases remaining between them. Here the CDR3 reads CASKASGATNEKLFF. As DNA, the CDR3 is TGTGCCAGCAAGGCCTCAGGAGCAACTAATGAAAAACTGTTTTTT.

This clonotype was seen once. With a much larger clone just one base away, this may be a read error. The gene calls are TRBV24-1 and TRBJ2-2; no firm D call. The CDR3 totals 12 residues. The V end lost 5 bases, the J end lost 6 bases, and 6 bases lay between the germline ends. The germline V gene encodes CDR1 KGHDR and CDR2 SFDVKD. The CDR3 is CATSVGSGELFF. For the CDR3, the DNA is TGTGCCACCAGTGTCGGGTCCGGGGAGCTGTTTTTT.

V is TRBV6-1 and J is TRBJ2-1; 8 bases match TRBD1. Germline V lookup: CDR1 MNHNS, CDR2 SASEGT. CDR3 size: 13 residues. Trimming at V came to 2 bases and at J to 7 bases, leaving 1 base not matched to a gene. The CDR3 protein is CASSEWTGNEQFF. Written as DNA, the CDR3 is TGTGCCAGCAGTGAATGGACAGGGAATGAGCAGTTCTTC.

The rearrangement joins TRBV6-2 or TRBV6-3 to TRBJ2-3; perhaps D is TRBD1 or TRBD2 (5 bases each). The V and J ends lost 5 bases and 9 bases respectively, with 18 bases between them. Per the germline V gene, CDR1 is MNHEY and CDR2 is SVGEGT. This CDR3 contains 14 residues. CDR3 nucleotides: TGTGCCAGCAGTCATACCGGGGCTCCCTTCACGCAGTATTTT. Encoded protein: CASSHTGAPFTQYF.

This clonotype appeared a few times. V usage is TRBV15 and J usage is TRBJ2-7; 11 bases are a match to TRBD1. CDR3 length equals 14 residues. The germline gives CDR1 LNHNV, CDR2 YYDKDF (reference sequence). Trimming removed 5 bases from V and 2 bases from J; junction bases left unmatched: 2. Written as DNA, the CDR3 is TGTGCCACCAGCGCGGGACAGGGGGCCTACGAGCAGTACTTC. As protein: CATSAGQGAYEQYF.

The V and J genes are TRBV12-3 or TRBV12-4 and TRBJ1-2; D might be TRBD1 (6 bases). CDR3 length equals 13 residues. Trimming cost V 7 bases and J 10 bases, with 19 bases left between them. The CDR3 sequence: CASTPGGPFDYTF. The DNA for the CDR3 is TGTGCCAGCACCCCTGGGGGGCCCTTTGACTACACCTTC.

V is TRBV27 and J is TRBJ1-2; the D is unclear. Germline values: CDR1 MNHEY, CDR2 SMNVEV (reference sequence). This CDR3 has 14 residues. Trimming removed 3 bases at V and 4 bases at J, with 12 bases between. In DNA form, the CDR3 reads TGTGCCAGCAGTTTTTCCCTTTGGAGCTATGGCTACACCTTC. It is translated as CASSFSLWSYGYTF.

The chain carries TRBV10-3 and TRBJ2-7, with a tentative D call TRBD2 (6 bases). The CDR3 is 16 residues long. Trimming cost V 4 bases and J 0 bases, with 16 bases left between them. Per the germline V gene, CDR1 is ENHRY and CDR2 is SYGVKD. Here the CDR3 reads CAISVTRDLSSYEQYF. Written as DNA, the CDR3 is TGTGCCATCAGTGTAACACGGGACTTGAGCTCCTACGAGCAGTACTTC.

This clonotype occurred many times. The chain is built from TRBV7-9 and TRBJ1-2, with D possibly being TRBD1 (6 bases). V lost 2 bases to trimming and J lost 4 bases, with 11 bases between them. CDR3 length equals 14 residues. CDR1 and CDR2 from the germline V gene are SEHNR and FQNEAQ (reference sequence). CDR3 DNA: TGTGCCAGCAGCTTAAACAGGGAACTCTATGGCTACACCTTC. As protein: CASSLNRELYGYTF.

This chain connects TRBV4-2 to TRBJ2-1; TRBD2 aligns across 12 bases. Per germline, CDR1 LGHNA and CDR2 YNFKEQ. The CDR3 loop spans 19 amino acids. Trimming took 1 base from V and 7 from J; bases not matched to a gene: 14. Here the CDR3 DNA reads TGTGCCAGCAGCCAAGTACTGACTAGCGGGGGTCGCGGGGGAAATGAGCAGTTCTTC. Amino acid sequence: CASSQVLTSGGRGGNEQFF.

V gene TRBV7-8 combines with J gene TRBJ1-3; no definite D call. Germline V gives CDR1 SGHVS, CDR2 FQNEAQ. The V end was cut by 3 bases, the J end by 0 bases, with 6 bases between. The CDR3 loop spans 14 amino acids. This CDR3 is CASSFSTSGNTIYF. The CDR3 DNA follows: TGTGCCAGCAGCTTCTCCACCTCTGGAAACACCATATATTTT.

V gene TRBV12-5 combines with J gene TRBJ2-1, with D perhaps TRBD1 or TRBD2 (7 bases each). This CDR3 comprises 12 residues. Trimming cost V 6 bases and J 8 bases, with 11 bases left between them. Germline-derived CDR1 and CDR2 are LGHNT and FRNRAP. In DNA, the CDR3 is TGTGCTAGTGGGGCAGGGGGGGATGAGCAGTTCTTC. It codes for CASGAGGDEQFF.

The chain uses TRBV20-1 and TRBJ2-5, with D possibly being TRBD1 or TRBD2 (6 bases each). Germline lookup yields CDR1 DFQATT and CDR2 SNEGSKA (reference sequence). The V and J ends lost 5 bases and 1 base respectively, with 14 bases between them. The CDR3 runs 14 residues. DNA of the CDR3: TGCAGTGCTCTCACAGGGAGGTCCCAAGAGACCCAGTACTTC. Protein product: CSALTGRSQETQYF.

The rearrangement joins TRBV2 to TRBJ2-5; D is ambiguous. V lost 1 base and J 2 bases, leaving 11 bases between the germline ends. The germline V gene encodes CDR1 SNHLY and CDR2 FYNNEI. CDR3 size: 15 residues. The DNA of the CDR3 is TGTGCCAGCAGTGAAGGGGCTAGAATACAAGAGACCCAGTACTTC. It translates to CASSEGARIQETQYF.

This rearrangement joins TRBV19 to TRBJ2-3, with unresolved D. Trimming pared 10 bases from V and 6 bases from J, leaving 17 bases between. The CDR3 contains 13 residues. Germline CDR1 reads LNHDA; CDR2 reads SQIVND (reference sequence). The CDR3: CATRATDPDTQYF. In nucleotides, the CDR3 is TGTGCCACCCGGGCGACGGACCCGGATACGCAGTATTTT.

The gene calls are TRBV7-9 and TRBJ1-2, with TRBD1 matching 12 bases. Germline CDR1 reads SEHNR; CDR2 reads FQNEAQ (reference sequence). The CDR3 spans 15 residues. Trimming removed 3 bases from V and 8 bases from J; junction bases left unmatched: 7. The CDR3 is CASSFRGDRGLGYTF. In DNA form, the CDR3 reads TGTGCCAGCAGCTTCCGAGGGGACAGGGGGCTGGGCTACACCTTC.